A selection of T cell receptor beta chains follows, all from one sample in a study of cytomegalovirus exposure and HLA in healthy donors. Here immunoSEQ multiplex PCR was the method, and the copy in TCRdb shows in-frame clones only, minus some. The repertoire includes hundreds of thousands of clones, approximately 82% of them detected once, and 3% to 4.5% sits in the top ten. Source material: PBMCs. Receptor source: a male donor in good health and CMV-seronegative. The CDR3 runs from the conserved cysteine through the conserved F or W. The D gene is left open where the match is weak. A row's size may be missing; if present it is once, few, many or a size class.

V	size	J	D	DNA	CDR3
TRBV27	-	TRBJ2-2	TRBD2	TGTGCCAGCAGCCCACTAGCGGGAGGGTCCACCGGGGAGCTGTTTTTT	CASSPLAGGSTGELFF
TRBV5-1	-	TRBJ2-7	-	TGCGCCAGCAGCCAAGGGGGGGGCTCCTACGAGCAGTACTTC	CASSQGGGSYEQYF
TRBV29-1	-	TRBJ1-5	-	TGCAGCGTTGTAGACAGGCCCAATCAGCCCCAGCATTTT	CSVVDRPNQPQHF
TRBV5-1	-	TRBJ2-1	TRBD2	TGCGCCAGCAGCTTTTTAGCGGGGCTAGAGCGGTTCTTC	CASSFLAGLERFF
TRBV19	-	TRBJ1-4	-	TGTGCCAGTAGTGAGCATGGGGGCGAAAAACTGTTTTTT	CASSEHGGEKLFF
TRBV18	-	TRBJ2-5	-	TGTGCCAGCTCCTGGGACATCCTGTACCAAGAGACCCAGTACTTC	CASSWDILYQETQYF
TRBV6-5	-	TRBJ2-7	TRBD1	TGTGCCAGCAGCCCAGGGGGCTCTTACGAGCAGTACTTC	CASSPGGSYEQYF
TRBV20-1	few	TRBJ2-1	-	TGCAGTGCTAGGGAGCTTAGGGAGCAGTTCTTC	CSARELREQFF
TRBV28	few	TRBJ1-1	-	TGTGCCAGCGCAGTTCCGCGGGGGGGAGCAACTGAAGCTTTCTTT	CASAVPRGGATEAFF
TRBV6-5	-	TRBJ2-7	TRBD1	TGTGCCAGCACAAGGGGACAGGGGGTCTCCTACGAGCAGTACTTC	CASTRGQGVSYEQYF
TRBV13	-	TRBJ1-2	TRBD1	TGTGCCAGCAGCTTAACCTGGGGGTTGCGACGTGACGGGACAGGGTATGTTGACGGCTACACCTTC	CASSLTWGLRRDGTGYVDGYTF
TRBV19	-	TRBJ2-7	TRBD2	TGTGCCAGTAGTATGACTAGCGGGGGGAACGAGCAGTACTTC	CASSMTSGGNEQYF
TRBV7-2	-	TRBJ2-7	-	TGTGCCAGCAGCTCCATAGCGGCAACCTACGAGCAGTACTTC	CASSSIAATYEQYF
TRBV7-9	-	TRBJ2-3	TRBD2	TGTGCCAGCAGCCCAATACTAGCGAATACAGATACGCAGTATTTT	CASSPILANTDTQYF
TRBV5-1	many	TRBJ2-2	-	TGCGCCAGCAGCCCCCGGCCTAATCGGGGGGGGGAGCTGTTTTTT	CASSPRPNRGGELFF
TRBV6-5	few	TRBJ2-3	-	TGTGCCAGCAGTGCCATAGGGGGTGGAGATACGCAGTATTTT	CASSAIGGGDTQYF
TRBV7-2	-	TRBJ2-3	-	TGTGCCAGCAGCCTAGCTCAAGATACGCAGTATTTT	CASSLAQDTQYF
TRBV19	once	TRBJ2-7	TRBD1	TGTGCCAGTAGTAGTGGACAGGGGCCGTGGATCGGCGAGCAGTACTTC	CASSSGQGPWIGEQYF
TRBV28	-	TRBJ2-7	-	TGTGCCAGCAGGTCCCAGGGCACCTACGAGCAGTACTTC	CASRSQGTYEQYF
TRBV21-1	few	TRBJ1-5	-	TGTGCCAGCAGCAAATTAGGCAGGGTCACGAAAAATCAGCCCCAGCATTTT	CASSKLGRVTKNQPQHF
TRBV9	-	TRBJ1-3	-	TGTGCCAGCAGCGCCCCTACGGTAAACACCATATATTTT	CASSAPTVNTIYF
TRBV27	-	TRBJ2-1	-	TGTGCCAGCACCCCTATGGTGGCAGGGTACCTCCGAAGGACCGACAATGAGCAGTTCTTC	CASTPMVAGYLRRTDNEQFF
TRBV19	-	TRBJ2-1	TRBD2	TGTGCCTCCACTGGACTAGCGGGAACCAATGAGCAGTTCTTC	CASTGLAGTNEQFF
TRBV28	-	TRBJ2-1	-	TGTGCCAGCAGCTGGGAGCGGCTGAGCTCCTACAATGAGCAGTTCTTC	CASSWERLSSYNEQFF
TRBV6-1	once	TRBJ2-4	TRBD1	TGTGCCAGCAGTGAACCACGGACAGGGAAGGTTGTTAGTCAGTACTTC	CASSEPRTGKVVSQYF
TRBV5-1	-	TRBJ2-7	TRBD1	TGCGCCAGCAGCGAGCCCGGGACAGGGGCCTACGAGCAGTACTTC	CASSEPGTGAYEQYF
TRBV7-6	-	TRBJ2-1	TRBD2	TGTGCCAGCAGCTTAGTGCCAGCGGGAGGTGAGCAGTTCTTC	CASSLVPAGGEQFF
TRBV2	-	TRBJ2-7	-	TGTGCCTCCCACTGGGGAGCGTACGAGCAGTACTTC	CASHWGAYEQYF
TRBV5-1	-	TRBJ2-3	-	TGCGCCACCGCGGGGACAGACACAGATACGCAGTATTTT	CATAGTDTDTQYF
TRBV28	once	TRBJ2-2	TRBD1	TGTGCCAGCAGTCCTGCGACAGGGTACACCGGGGAGCTGTTTTTT	CASSPATGYTGELFF
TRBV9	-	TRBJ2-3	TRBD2	TGTGCCAGCAGCGTAGTAGCTAGCGGGAGGTTTGCAGATACGCAGTATTTT	CASSVVASGRFADTQYF
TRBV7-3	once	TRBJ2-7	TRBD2	TGTGCCAGCAGCCCTACTGTTGGACTAGCCTCTTCCGAGCAGTACTTC	CASSPTVGLASSEQYF
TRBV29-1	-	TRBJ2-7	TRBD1	TGCAGCGTCGCCCCGGATCGGACAGGGGGCCCATACGAGCAGTACTTC	CSVAPDRTGGPYEQYF
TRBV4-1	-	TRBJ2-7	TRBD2	TGCGCCAGCAGCCAACTCGGGACTAGTTATCACGAGCAGTACTTC	CASSQLGTSYHEQYF
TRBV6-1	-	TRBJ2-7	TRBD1	TGTGCCAGCAGTGAACCTGACAGGGGACGCGACGAGCAGTACTTC	CASSEPDRGRDEQYF
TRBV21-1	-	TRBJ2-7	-	TGTGCCAGCACAGAACAAGGTCGGGGGTGCCACGAGCAGTACTTC	CASTEQGRGCHEQYF
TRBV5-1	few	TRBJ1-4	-	TGCGCCAGCAGCCCCGAAGGGGCAAGGAGTGAAAAACTGTTTTTT	CASSPEGARSEKLFF
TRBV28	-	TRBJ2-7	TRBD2	TGTGCCAGCAGTTTATGGATAGCGGGAGCTTCCTACGAGCAGTACTTC	CASSLWIAGASYEQYF
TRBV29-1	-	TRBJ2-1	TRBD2	TGCAGCGTTGATGGCAGCGGGGGCTACAATGAGCAGTTCTTC	CSVDGSGGYNEQFF